The 25 T cell receptor beta chains listed next were all sequenced from one sample in a study of blood T cell repertoires in COVID-19. The assay was immunoSEQ multiplex PCR, and TCRdb's table has in-frame clones only and misses some. The sample records approximately 290,000 clones, approximately 85% being singletons. Material for sequencing was peripheral blood. These receptor sequences come from a human donor with COVID-19, enrolled during active disease. The donor label of this sample is uncertain.

V and J are TRBV5-1 and TRBJ2-5, with D perhaps matching TRBD1 (6 bases). There are 14 residues in the CDR3. Trimming stripped 4 bases from V and 4 bases from J, with 14 bases between. Germline V gives CDR1 SGHRS, CDR2 YFSETQ. CDR3 protein: CASSPLGGVETQYF. DNA of the CDR3: TGCGCCAGCAGCCCGTTAGGGGGAGTAGAGACCCAGTACTTC.

The J gene is TRBJ1-2, the V gene TRBV2; D possibly corresponds to TRBD1 (5 bases). Deletions cut 6 bases from V and 5 bases from J, with 13 bases between. Germline V lookup: CDR1 SNHLY, CDR2 FYNNEI. The CDR3 totals 13 residues. The DNA of the CDR3 is TGTGCCAGCAGAGAGGAGACAGAGTATGGCTACACCTTC. It encodes CASREETEYGYTF. The complete variable domain, with remaining parts taken from reference TRBV2 and TRBJ1-2, reads EPEVTQTPSHQVTQMGQEVILRCVPISNHLYFYWYRQILGQKVEFLVSFYNNEISEKSEIFDDQFSVERPDGSNFTLKIRSTKLEDSAMYFCASREETEYGYTFGSGTRLTVV.

The chain uses TRBV7-6 and TRBJ1-1; TRBD1 might be the D (5 bases). V shed 3 bases and J shed 3 bases, with 23 bases lying between them. The CDR3 extends over 18 amino acids. The germline V gene encodes CDR1 SGHVS and CDR2 FNYEAQ. As DNA, the CDR3 is TGTGCCAGCAGCTTTGGGGGGAGGGTTACGGTTCCTTACACTGAAGCTTTCTTT. It yields the protein CASSFGGRVTVPYTEAFF.

The J gene is TRBJ2-7, the V gene TRBV5-1; TRBD2 aligns across 8 bases. The CDR3 runs 14 residues. From germline, CDR1 is SGHRS and CDR2 YFSETQ. V lost 4 bases, J lost 3 bases, and 6 bases stayed unmatched. The CDR3 loop is CASSAAGGIYEQYF. DNA of the CDR3: TGCGCCAGCAGCGCCGCGGGGGGTATCTACGAGCAGTACTTC.

The V call is TRBV27, the J call TRBJ1-1; D possibly corresponds to TRBD1 (5 bases). This CDR3 contains 12 residues. V was cut by 6 bases and J by 5 bases, with 10 bases left in between. CDR1 and CDR2 from the germline V gene are MNHEY and SMNVEV (reference sequence). The CDR3 DNA is TGTGCCAGCAGAGGTGGGGGGACTGAAGCTTTCTTT. Translated, it gives CASRGGGTEAFF.

V gene TRBV19 combines with J gene TRBJ1-3, with TRBD1 identical over 9 bases. The CDR3 totals 17 residues. The junction had 8 bases not matched to a gene; V was cut back by 5 bases and J by 0 bases. Looked up from germline, CDR1 is LNHDA and CDR2 is SQIVND (reference sequence). The CDR3 spells CASSPRDRDISGNTIYF. The CDR3 nucleotides are TGTGCCAGTAGTCCCCGGGACAGGGACATCTCTGGAAACACCATATATTTT.

The chain employs TRBV19 and TRBJ1-5; 9 positions agree with TRBD1. V lost 9 bases to trimming and J lost 4 bases; unmatched junction nucleotides: 7. The CDR3 covers 14 residues. The germline CDR1 and CDR2 sequences are LNHDA and SQIVND (reference sequence). CDR3 sequence: CASCRTGENQPQHF. Here the CDR3 DNA reads TGTGCCAGCTGTCGGACAGGGGAAAATCAGCCCCAGCATTTT.

V and J are TRBV2 and TRBJ2-5; maybe TRBD1 (12 bases). The CDR3 is 19 residues long. CDR1 SNHLY and CDR2 FYNNEI come from the germline V gene. V dropped 5 bases and J dropped 6 bases, with 31 bases sitting between them. This chain's CDR3 is CASSTPGQGASGRWKTQYF. CDR3 nucleotides: TGTGCCAGCAGTACTCCGGGACAGGGGGCTAGCGGGAGGTGGAAGACCCAGTACTTC.

The CDR3 is CASSLGQGDFYGYTF. The CDR3 bases are TGTGCCAGCAGCCTCGGACAGGGGGACTTTTATGGCTACACCTTC. The chain combines TRBV7-9 with TRBJ1-2; TRBD1 agrees at 10 bases. This CDR3 contains 15 residues. Per germline, CDR1 SEHNR and CDR2 FQNEAQ (reference sequence). V gave up 5 bases and J gave up 5 bases; unmatched junction bases: 8.

The table lists this clone with a few counts. This chain links TRBV6-5 with TRBJ1-3, with D unclear. The CDR3 consists of 11 residues. The V gene's germline CDR1 is MNHEY and CDR2 SVGAGI. Trimming pared 7 bases from V and 6 bases from J, leaving 7 bases between. The CDR3 bases are TGTGCCAGCATAGCTTCAAACACCATATATTTT. Its protein is CASIASNTIYF.

This clone was seen just once. V gene TRBV29-1 combines with J gene TRBJ2-5, with a weak D call TRBD1 (6 bases). The CDR3 is 15 residues long. The germline V gene has CDR1 SQVTM and CDR2 ANQGSEA. The chain's CDR3 is CSTSPSLQGQETQYF. The CDR3 nucleotides read TGCTCAACGTCCCCCTCCTTACAGGGCCAAGAGACCCAGTACTTC.

This chain connects TRBV29-1 to TRBJ1-3; D is possibly TRBD1 (6 bases). This CDR3 is built from 10 residues. The germline V and J ends were trimmed by 7 bases and 8 bases, with 9 bases remaining between them. The germline CDR1 and CDR2 sequences are SQVTM and ANQGSEA. CDR3 loop: CSAKGDTIYF. The CDR3 DNA sequence: TGCAGCGCCAAGGGGGACACCATATATTTT. Full variable domain (remainder filled in from reference TRBV29-1 and TRBJ1-3): SAVISQKPSRDICQRGTSLTIQCQVDSQVTMMFWYRQQPGQSLTLIATANQGSEATYESGFVIDKFPISRPNLTFSTLTVSNMSPEDSSIYLCSAKGDTIYFGEGSWLTVV.

V and J are TRBV5-1 and TRBJ2-7; no definite D call. Germline CDR1 reads SGHRS; CDR2 reads YFSETQ. The ends were cut back, 4 bases at V and 6 bases at J, with 14 bases in the middle. The CDR3 is 13 amino acids. The CDR3 nucleotides are TGCGCCAGCAGCCCCCCCTATTCAGGCGAGCAGTACTTC. Translated, it gives CASSPPYSGEQYF. Full variable domain (outside the CDR3, taken from reference TRBV5-1 and TRBJ2-7): KAGVTQTPRYLIKTRGQQVTLSCSPISGHRSVSWYQQTPGQGLQFLFEYFSETQRNKGNFPGRFSGRQFSNSRSEMNVSTLELGDSALYLCASSPPYSGEQYFGPGTRLTVT.

The genes are TRBV5-4 and TRBJ2-2, with D maybe TRBD1 (5 bases). The CDR3 totals 13 residues. CDR1 SGHNT and CDR2 YYREEE come from the germline V gene (reference sequence). V was pared by 3 bases and J by 7 bases, with 10 bases between. In DNA, the CDR3 is TGTGCCAGCAGCTATTCCAGGGACGGGGAGCTGTTTTTT. Protein: CASSYSRDGELFF.

CDR3 in amino acids: CASSVATPTGTGSIFDGYTF. CDR3 bases: TGTGCCAGCAGTGTCGCTACACCTACCGGGACAGGAAGTATATTCGATGGCTACACCTTC. The rearrangement links TRBV28 to TRBJ1-2; TRBD1 agrees at 8 bases. The trim removed 5 bases at V and 6 bases at J, leaving 26 bases unmatched. The germline gives CDR1 MDHEN, CDR2 SYDVKM. This CDR3 region has 20 residues.

The chain joins TRBV12-5 to TRBJ2-7; the match to TRBD2 covers 7 bases. Germline loops: CDR1 LGHNT, CDR2 FRNRAP. After removal of 5 bases from V and 6 bases from J, the junction contained 13 bases not matched to a gene. The CDR3 has 15 residues. The CDR3 here is CASGPRAGATSEQYF. CDR3 DNA: TGTGCTAGTGGTCCGAGGGCGGGAGCAACTTCCGAGCAGTACTTC.

This chain uses TRBV7-2 with TRBJ1-1, with 9 nucleotides matching TRBD1. The germline CDR1 and CDR2 sequences are SGHTA and FQGNSA. Trimming removed 0 bases from V and 10 bases from J; junction bases left unmatched: 12. The CDR3 spans 16 residues. CDR3 region: CASSLALVGGQGGAFF. CDR3 nucleotide sequence: TGTGCCAGCAGCTTAGCGCTGGTCGGGGGACAGGGAGGAGCTTTCTTT.

This rearrangement joins TRBV30 to TRBJ1-2; no firm D call. V lost 8 bases to trimming and J lost 0 bases, with 13 bases between them. This CDR3 is 13 amino acids long. Germline-derived CDR1 and CDR2 are GTSNPN and SVGIG (reference sequence). Written as DNA, the CDR3 is TGTGCCCTGGCGACAACTTCTAACTATGGCTACACCTTC. It specifies CALATTSNYGYTF.

This clone has just a few counts. V is TRBV5-5 and J is TRBJ2-3, with D possibly matching TRBD1 (5 bases). The CDR3 runs 14 residues. With 0 bases removed from V and 2 bases from J, the gap between germline ends came to 7 bases. CDR1 and CDR2 from the germline V gene are SGHKS and YYEKEE (reference sequence). CDR3 DNA sequence: TGTGCCAGCAGCTTGGTCAGGGACACAGATACGCAGTATTTT. This gives the protein CASSLVRDTDTQYF.

The chain recombines TRBV14 with TRBJ2-2, with TRBD2 matching 7 bases. The germline V gene encodes CDR1 SGHDN and CDR2 FVKESK. V was clipped by 2 bases and J by 7 bases; unmatched bases: 10. The CDR3 is 16 amino acids. The CDR3 loop reads CASSQFNAGAGGELFF. As DNA, the CDR3 is TGTGCCAGCAGCCAATTTAACGCGGGAGCGGGCGGGGAGCTGTTTTTT.

V and J are TRBV5-4 and TRBJ1-1; D is possibly TRBD1 (6 bases). V lost 3 bases to trimming and J lost 0 bases, with 15 bases between them. Looked up from germline, CDR1 is SGHNT and CDR2 is YYREEE (reference sequence). The CDR3 is 16 amino acids. The CDR3 spells CASSSGPGTMNTEAFF. The CDR3 DNA is TGTGCCAGCAGCTCTGGTCCCGGGACAATGAACACTGAAGCTTTCTTT.

The chain has TRBV7-9 and TRBJ1-6; TRBD1 matches at 8 bases. V lost 5 bases, J lost 5 bases, and 5 bases stayed unmatched. Germline CDR1 is SEHNR and CDR2 is FQNEAQ (reference sequence). This CDR3 contains 15 residues. CDR3 coding DNA: TGTGCCAGCAGCAGGGGGACAGGAGATAATTCACCCCTCCACTTT. Protein product: CASSRGTGDNSPLHF. The variable domain in full, completed from reference TRBV7-9 and TRBJ1-6, reads DTGVSQNPRHKITKRGQNVTFRCDPISEHNRLYWYRQTLGQGPEFLTYFQNEAQLEKSRLLSDRFSAERPKGSFSTLEIQRTEQGDSAMYLCASSRGTGDNSPLHFGNGTRLTVT.

Note on this clone: A read error may produce the germline difference seen at one junction end. This chain uses TRBV9 with TRBJ2-2; possible D gene TRBD2, 5 bases. This CDR3 has 15 amino acids. CDR1 and CDR2 from the germline V gene are SGDLS and YYNGEE. The CDR3 is CASSVGGSNAGELFF. CDR3 nucleotides: TGTGCCAGCAGCGTAGGCGGGTCGAACGCCGGGGAGCTGTTTTTT.

The chain carries TRBV12-3 or TRBV12-4 and TRBJ1-5; D uncertain. V was cut by 6 bases and J by 10 bases, with 13 bases left in between. This CDR3 is 12 amino acids long. The CDR3 sequence is CASRTLEDPQHF. The CDR3 region has the DNA TGTGCCAGCAGAACCCTTGAGGATCCCCAGCATTTT.

This clone was counted only a few times. The chain is built from TRBV6-5 and TRBJ2-1; the match to TRBD2 covers 8 bases. The CDR3 contains 14 residues. Germline loops: CDR1 MNHEY, CDR2 SVGAGI. Germline trimming cut 5 bases from V and 2 bases from J; bases unmatched to any gene: 2. The DNA of the CDR3 is TGTGCCAGCAGTATCGGGGGGGCCTACAATGAGCAGTTCTTC. It is translated as CASSIGGAYNEQFF.